Here is one T cell receptor (beta chain) with its context. Its antigen is currently not known. One base away there is no much larger clone; base qualities are not given. Whole blood was collected in K2EDTA tubes by collaborating institutions according to the institutions' own protocols. For TCRbeta analysis, collaborators shipped samples as frozen whole blood, isolated PBMCs, or DNA extracted from either of those sample types. The sample is drawn from a study of blood T cell repertoires in COVID-19 (dated by TCRdb to the early 2020s). Regarding the study in general: Collaborator samples came from the United States, Italy and Spain and covered acute and convalescent phases of COVID-19. The prospective study material was composed of cDNA or gDNA derived from T cells, B-cell-depleted T cells, or PBMCs. Deeply sampled blood TCRbeta repertoires from subjects exposed to, actively infected with, or recovered from COVID-19 were included in the dataset. A freely available public database, intended as a resource for researchers studying the immune response to SARS-CoV-2, is where the repertoires were released. The samples were drawn from the first 160 participants of the ongoing ImmuneRACE study and from some 1,300 subjects provided by 6 global collaborators. A de-identified subject ID, COVID-19 status, age in years and sex were almost always included in the sample metadata. Where available, HLA class I and class II types were obtained from metadata supplied by the sample provider rather than from assay-based typing.

Overall results and qualifications from the work: The amount of clinical and demographic metadata varied by source and participant and was provided uncurated.

TCRbeta CDR3 regions were amplified from genomic DNA using the immunoSEQ Assay, a bias-controlled multiplex PCR. The study's own analysis went as follows. The number of nucleated cells in each sample was estimated by amplification of reference gene primers within the assay. To quantify the absolute abundance of each unique TCRbeta CDR3 rearrangement, sequence reads were collapsed and filtered. For each sample, productive Simpson clonality was calculated as the square root of Simpson's diversity index across productive rearrangements. TCRdb took this table from immuneACCESS and kept in-frame rearrangements with V and J called. Such tables lack part of the clones; where checked against another copy, unresolved V genes explain under half of the gap, and the rest is unexplained. The D gene and trimming were derived from the DNA, and the V and J assignments and clone size from that table. The sample records roughly 45,000 clones, 83% of which are singletons. The top ten clonotypes cover approximately 12% of the sample.

The source material was peripheral blood. This TCR derives from a human donor in a cohort sampled during active COVID-19.

The sequenced DNA is TGCGCCAGCAGCCCCCCCGCGGGAGGCACTGAAGCTTTCTTT. Translated, it gives CASSPPAGGTEAFF. In this chain, TRBV4-1 is recombined with TRBJ1-1, with no confidently assigned D gene. The germline V gene yields MGHRA for CDR1 and YSYEKL for CDR2. V is shortened by 4 bases, J by 4 bases, and the region joining them spans 13 bases. There are 14 amino acids in the CDR3, from cysteine to phenylalanine inclusive. Of the read, only the CDR3 DNA is kept; its 42 bases are in frame from base 1.